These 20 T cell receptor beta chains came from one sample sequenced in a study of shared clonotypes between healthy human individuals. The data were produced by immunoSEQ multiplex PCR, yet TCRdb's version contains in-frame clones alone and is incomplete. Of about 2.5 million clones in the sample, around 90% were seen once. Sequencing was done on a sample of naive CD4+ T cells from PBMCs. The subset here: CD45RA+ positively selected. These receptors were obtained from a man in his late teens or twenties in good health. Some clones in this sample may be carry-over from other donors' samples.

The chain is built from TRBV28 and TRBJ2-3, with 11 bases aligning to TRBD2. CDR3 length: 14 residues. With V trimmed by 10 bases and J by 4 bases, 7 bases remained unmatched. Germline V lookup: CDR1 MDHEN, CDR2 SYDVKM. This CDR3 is CATLTSGMADTQYF. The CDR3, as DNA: TGTGCCACCTTGACTAGCGGGATGGCAGATACGCAGTATTTT. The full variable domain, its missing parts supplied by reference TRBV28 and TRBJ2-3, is DVKVTQSSRYLVKRTGEKVFLECVQDMDHENMFWYRQDPGLGLRLIYFSYDVKMKEKGDIPEGYSVSREKKERFSLILESASTNQTSMYLCATLTSGMADTQYFGPGTRLTVL.

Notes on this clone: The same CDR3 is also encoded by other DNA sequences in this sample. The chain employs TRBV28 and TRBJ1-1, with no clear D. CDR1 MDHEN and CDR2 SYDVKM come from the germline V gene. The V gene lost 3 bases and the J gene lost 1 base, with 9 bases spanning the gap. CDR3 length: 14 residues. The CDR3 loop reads CASSLRVRNTEAFF. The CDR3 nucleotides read TGTGCCAGCAGTTTGAGGGTCAGGAACACTGAAGCTTTCTTT.

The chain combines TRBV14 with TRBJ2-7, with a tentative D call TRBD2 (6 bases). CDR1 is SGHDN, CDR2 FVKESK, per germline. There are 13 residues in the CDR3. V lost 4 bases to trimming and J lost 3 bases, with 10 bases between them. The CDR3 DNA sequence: TGTGCCAGCAGCCGCGGGGCCCTCTACGAGCAGTACTTC. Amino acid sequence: CASSRGALYEQYF.

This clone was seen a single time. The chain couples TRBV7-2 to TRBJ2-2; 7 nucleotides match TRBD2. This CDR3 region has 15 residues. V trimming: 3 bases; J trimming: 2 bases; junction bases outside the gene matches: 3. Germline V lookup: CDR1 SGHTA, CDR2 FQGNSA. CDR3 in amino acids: CASSLSGDNTGELFF. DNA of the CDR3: TGTGCCAGCAGCTTGAGCGGGGATAACACCGGGGAGCTGTTTTTT.

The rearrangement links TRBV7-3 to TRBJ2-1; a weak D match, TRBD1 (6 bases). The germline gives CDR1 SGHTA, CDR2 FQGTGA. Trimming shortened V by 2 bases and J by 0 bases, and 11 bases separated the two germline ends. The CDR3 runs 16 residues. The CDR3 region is CASSLDRSSSYNEQFF. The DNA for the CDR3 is TGTGCCAGCAGCTTAGACAGGTCTAGCTCCTACAATGAGCAGTTCTTC.

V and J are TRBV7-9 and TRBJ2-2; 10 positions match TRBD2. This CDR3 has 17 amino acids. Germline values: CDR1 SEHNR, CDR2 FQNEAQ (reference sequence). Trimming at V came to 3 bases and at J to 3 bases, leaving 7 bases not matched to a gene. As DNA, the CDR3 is TGTGCCAGCAGCTTTCCCCCCCTAGCGGGGGACACCGGGGAGCTGTTTTTT. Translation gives CASSFPPLAGDTGELFF.

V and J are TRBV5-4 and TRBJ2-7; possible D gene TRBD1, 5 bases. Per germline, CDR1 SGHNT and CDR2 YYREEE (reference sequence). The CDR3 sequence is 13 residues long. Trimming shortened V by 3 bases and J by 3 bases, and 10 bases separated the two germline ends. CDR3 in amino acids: CASSSGLSYEQYF. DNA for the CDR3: TGTGCCAGCAGCTCAGGGCTGAGCTACGAGCAGTACTTC.

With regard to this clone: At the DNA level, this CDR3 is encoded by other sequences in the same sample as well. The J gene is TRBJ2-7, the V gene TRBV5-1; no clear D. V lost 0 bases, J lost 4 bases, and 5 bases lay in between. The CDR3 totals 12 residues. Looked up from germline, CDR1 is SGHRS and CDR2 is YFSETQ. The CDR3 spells CASSLVGYEQYF. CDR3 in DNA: TGCGCCAGCAGCTTGGTAGGATACGAGCAGTACTTC.

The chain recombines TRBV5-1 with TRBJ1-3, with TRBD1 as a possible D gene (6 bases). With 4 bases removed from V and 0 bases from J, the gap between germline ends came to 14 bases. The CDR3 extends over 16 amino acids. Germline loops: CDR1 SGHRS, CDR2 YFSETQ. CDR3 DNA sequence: TGCGCCAGCAGCAACGGACAGACTAGCTCTGGAAACACCATATATTTT. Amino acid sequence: CASSNGQTSSGNTIYF.

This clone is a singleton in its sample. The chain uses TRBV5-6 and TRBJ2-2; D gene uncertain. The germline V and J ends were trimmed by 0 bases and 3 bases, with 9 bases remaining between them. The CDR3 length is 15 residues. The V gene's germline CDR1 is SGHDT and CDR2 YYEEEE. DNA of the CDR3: TGTGCCAGCAGCTTGGGAGGCGTCGACACCGGGGAGCTGTTTTTT. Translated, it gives CASSLGGVDTGELFF.

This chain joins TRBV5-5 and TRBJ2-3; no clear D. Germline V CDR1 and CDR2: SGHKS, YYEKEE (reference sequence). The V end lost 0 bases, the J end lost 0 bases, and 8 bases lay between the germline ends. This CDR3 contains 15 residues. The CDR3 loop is CASSLGAISTDTQYF. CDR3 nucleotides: TGTGCCAGCAGCTTGGGGGCGATCAGCACAGATACGCAGTATTTT.

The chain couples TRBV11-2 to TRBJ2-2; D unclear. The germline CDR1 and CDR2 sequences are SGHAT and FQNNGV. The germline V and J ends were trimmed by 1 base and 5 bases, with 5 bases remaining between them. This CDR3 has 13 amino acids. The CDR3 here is CASSLVTTGELFF. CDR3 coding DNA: TGTGCCAGCAGCTTAGTTACAACCGGGGAGCTGTTTTTT.

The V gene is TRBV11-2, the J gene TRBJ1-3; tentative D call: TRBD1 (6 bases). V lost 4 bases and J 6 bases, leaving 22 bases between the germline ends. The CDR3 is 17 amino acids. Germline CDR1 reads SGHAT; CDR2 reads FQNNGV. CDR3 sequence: CASSSRRQAGRENTIYF. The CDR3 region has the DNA TGTGCCAGCAGCTCCCGTCGACAGGCCGGGAGGGAAAACACCATATATTTT.

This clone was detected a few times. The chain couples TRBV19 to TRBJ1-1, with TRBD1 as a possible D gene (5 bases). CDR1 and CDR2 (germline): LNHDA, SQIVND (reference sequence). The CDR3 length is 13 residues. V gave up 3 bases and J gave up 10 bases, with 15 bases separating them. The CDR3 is CASSINGQGRAFF. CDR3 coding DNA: TGTGCCAGTAGTATTAACGGGCAGGGCAGAGCTTTCTTT.

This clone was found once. CDR3 residues: CASSWGGARRYEQFF. The CDR3 region has the DNA TGTGCCAGCAGCTGGGGGGGGGCTCGTAGATATGAGCAGTTCTTC. V gene TRBV7-2 combines with J gene TRBJ2-1; perhaps TRBD2 as D (7 bases). The CDR3 totals 15 residues. Looked up from germline, CDR1 is SGHTA and CDR2 is FQGNSA. Trimming removed 4 bases at V and 8 bases at J, with 18 bases between.

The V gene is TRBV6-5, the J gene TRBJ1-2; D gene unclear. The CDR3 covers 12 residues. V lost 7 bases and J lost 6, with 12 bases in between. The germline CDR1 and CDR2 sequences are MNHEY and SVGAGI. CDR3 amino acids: CASISPVHGYTF. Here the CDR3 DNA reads TGTGCCAGCATTTCACCGGTGCATGGCTACACCTTC.

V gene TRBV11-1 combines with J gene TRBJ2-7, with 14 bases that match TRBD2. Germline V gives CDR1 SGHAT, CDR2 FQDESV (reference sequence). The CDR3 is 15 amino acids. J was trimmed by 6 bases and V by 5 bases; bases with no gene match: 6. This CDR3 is CASSPGLAGASEQYF. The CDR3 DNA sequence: TGTGCCAGCAGCCCGGGACTAGCGGGAGCTTCCGAGCAGTACTTC.

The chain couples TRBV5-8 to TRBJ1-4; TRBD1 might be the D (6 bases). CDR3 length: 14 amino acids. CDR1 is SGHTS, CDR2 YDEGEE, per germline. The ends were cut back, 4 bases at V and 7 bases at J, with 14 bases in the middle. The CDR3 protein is CASSAEGEGEKLFF. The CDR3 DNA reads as TGTGCCAGCAGCGCGGAGGGGGAGGGTGAAAAACTGTTTTTT.

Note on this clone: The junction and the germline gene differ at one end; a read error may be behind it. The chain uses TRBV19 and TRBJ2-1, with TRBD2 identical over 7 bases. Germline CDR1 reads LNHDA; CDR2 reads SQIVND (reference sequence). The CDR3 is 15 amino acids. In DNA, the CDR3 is TGTGCTAGTAGGACGGCGGGAGTTTCCTACAATGAGCAGTTCTTC. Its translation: CASRTAGVSYNEQFF.

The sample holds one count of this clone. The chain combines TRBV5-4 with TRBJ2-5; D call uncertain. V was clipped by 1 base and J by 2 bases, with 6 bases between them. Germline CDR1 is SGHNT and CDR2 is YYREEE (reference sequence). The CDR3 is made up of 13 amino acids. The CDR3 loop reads CASSLNNQETQYF. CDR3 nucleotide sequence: TGTGCCAGCAGCTTGAACAATCAAGAGACCCAGTACTTC. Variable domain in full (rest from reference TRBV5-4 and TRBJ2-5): ETGVTQSPTHLIKTRGQQVTLRCSSQSGHNTVSWYQQALGQGPQFIFQYYREEENGRGNFPPRFSGLQFPNYSSELNVNALELDDSALYLCASSLNNQETQYFGPGTRLLVL.